This T cell receptor beta chain was documented in a study of CD8 T cells in ankylosing spondylitis. This clonotype was detected once. The antigen remains undetermined. Looked up from germline, CDR1 is LNHDA and CDR2 is SQIVND (reference sequence). V was pared by 1 base and J by 4 bases, with 7 bases between. The CDR3 is made up of 14 amino acids. TCRdb called the 5' RACE reads again in MiXCR, with one record for every CDR3 protein. The sample lists 200,000 to 250,000 distinct CDR3 sequences, approximately 20% seen once, with roughly 46% in the top ten. The study's findings and limits: What appeared characteristic of ankylosing spondylitis blood was a TCR beta motif of 7 or 8 highly homologous variants.

This chain joins TRBV19 and TRBJ2-2; the D is unclear. Sequencing was performed on blood, either unsorted or a sorted T cell fraction (not recorded which). This receptor was identified in a male donor with ankylosing spondylitis. CDR3 protein: CASSIGLGTGELFF. The CDR3 DNA reads TGTGCCAGTAGTATAGGACTCGGCACCGGGGAGCTGTTTTTT.